The 23 T cell receptor beta chains listed next were all sequenced from one sample in a study of identical twins. TCRdb fed the 5' RACE reads into MiXCR, producing one record per CDR3 protein. The sample records about 330,000 distinct CDR3 sequences, around 12% being singletons. These sequences were also reported in another study, on yellow fever vaccine responses in identical twins.

Specimen: CD8+ T cells sorted from blood. The receptors stem from a woman younger than 30 in good health.

The gene calls are TRBV11-2 and TRBJ2-5, with TRBD2 as a possible D gene (5 bases). Germline lookup yields CDR1 SGHAT and CDR2 FQNNGV. This CDR3 is 17 amino acids long. V lost 1 base and J 4 bases, leaving 19 bases between the germline ends. The CDR3 region has the DNA TGTGCCAGCAGCTTAGGTGAGGGATTCTTCGTCGGAGAGACCCAGTACTTC. Protein product: CASSLGEGFFVGETQYF. Combining the CDR3 with reference TRBV11-2 and TRBJ2-5 gives the whole variable domain EAGVAQSPRYKIIEKRQSVAFWCNPISGHATLYWYQQILGQGPKLLIQFQNNGVVDDSQLPKDRFSAERLKGVDSTLKIQPAKLEDSAVYLCASSLGEGFFVGETQYFGPGTRLLVL.

In its sample, this clonotype was seen a few times. V is TRBV9 and J is TRBJ2-3, with unresolved D. V dropped 4 bases and J dropped 0 bases, with 9 bases sitting between them. This CDR3 spans 14 amino acids. Germline CDR1 and CDR2: SGDLS and YYNGEE. In nucleotides, the CDR3 is TGTGCCAGCAGCCCCCGGACCAGCACAGATACGCAGTATTTT. Translated: CASSPRTSTDTQYF.

This clonotype was counted many times. This chain joins TRBV29-1 and TRBJ2-7, with 8 positions matching TRBD1. The length of the CDR3 is 14 residues. Germline V gives CDR1 SQVTM, CDR2 ANQGSEA. Trimming removed 6 bases from V and 1 base from J; junction bases left unmatched: 8. CDR3 bases: TGCAGCGTGCTGGGGACAGGATATTCCTACGAGCAGTACTTC. Translating it yields CSVLGTGYSYEQYF.

This clonotype has a handful of counts. This chain connects TRBV12-5 to TRBJ1-2, with 9 bases fitting TRBD1. Germline CDR1 and CDR2: LGHNT and FRNRAP. With 6 bases clipped from V and 4 bases from J, the junction kept 9 bases outside the gene matches. The CDR3 consists of 15 residues. The CDR3 DNA follows: TGTGCTAGTGGCAGCAACACGGGACAGGGCTATGGCTACACCTTC. This sequence encodes CASGSNTGQGYGYTF.

This chain uses TRBV10-1 with TRBJ1-4, with TRBD1 identical over 9 bases. Losses at the gene ends were 5 bases for V and 8 bases for J; bases not matched to a gene: 9. The germline gives CDR1 WNHNN, CDR2 SYGVQD (reference sequence). CDR3 length: 15 amino acids. The CDR3 here is CASSPAGTGSEKLFF. CDR3 bases: TGCGCCAGCAGTCCTGCCGGGACAGGGTCGGAAAAACTGTTTTTT.

This clonotype turned up a few times. This rearrangement joins TRBV7-6 to TRBJ2-5; D gene ambiguous. The length of the CDR3 is 14 residues. Trimming shortened V by 5 bases and J by 3 bases, and 13 bases separated the two germline ends. The V gene's germline CDR1 is SGHVS and CDR2 FNYEAQ. CDR3 amino acids: CASSGYGPKETQYF. DNA of the CDR3: TGTGCCAGCAGCGGGTACGGACCCAAAGAGACCCAGTACTTC.

This clonotype was seen a few times. The chain has TRBV18 and TRBJ2-1; unclear D gene. V lost 4 bases and J lost 10, with 17 bases in between. The CDR3 consists of 14 residues. Germline loops: CDR1 KGHSH, CDR2 LQKENI. CDR3 amino acids: CASSRPGPHTEQFF. The CDR3, as DNA: TGTGCCAGCTCACGACCCGGGCCCCACACAGAGCAGTTCTTC. Drawing the rest from reference TRBV18 and TRBJ2-1, the complete variable domain is NAGVMQNPRHLVRRRGQEARLRCSPMKGHSHVYWYRQLPEEGLKFMVYLQKENIIDESGMPKERFSAEFPKEGPSILRIQQVVRGDSAAYFCASSRPGPHTEQFFGPGTRLTVL.

This clonotype was seen a handful of times. The rearrangement uses TRBV20-1 and TRBJ2-7; D is ambiguous. Between the trimmed V and J ends, which lost 0 bases and 2 bases, there was a span of 5 bases. Germline CDR1 reads DFQATT; CDR2 reads SNEGSKA (reference sequence). This CDR3 spans 12 amino acids. CDR3 residues: CSARDWAYEQYF. CDR3 DNA sequence: TGCAGTGCTAGAGATTGGGCCTACGAGCAGTACTTC.

The chain couples TRBV6-2 or TRBV6-3 to TRBJ2-1; D may match TRBD1 or TRBD2 (7 bases each). This CDR3 spans 18 amino acids. Germline values: CDR1 MNHEY, CDR2 SVGEGT. V lost 0 bases and J 0 bases, leaving 15 bases between the germline ends. In DNA, the CDR3 is TGTGCCAGCAGTTACTCGAAAGGGGGCGGGAGCTCCTACAATGAGCAGTTCTTC. This translates into CASSYSKGGGSSYNEQFF.

DNA for the CDR3: TGTGCCAGCAGTTCCGCCGGTCCGGGGCTACCAGAGACCCAGTACTTC. Its translation is CASSSAGPGLPETQYF. The chain carries TRBV12-3 or TRBV12-4 and TRBJ2-5; D tentatively reads TRBD1 or TRBD2 (5 bases each). This CDR3 is 16 amino acids long. Trimming stripped 4 bases from V and 4 bases from J, with 19 bases between.

This clonotype was counted only a few times. The V call is TRBV5-4, the J call TRBJ2-1; no definite D call. V was trimmed by 6 bases and J by 6 bases, leaving 13 bases between them. The CDR3 extends over 13 amino acids. Germline assignment: CDR1 SGHNT and CDR2 YYREEE (reference sequence). The CDR3 spells CASNGPGINEQFF. The CDR3 DNA sequence: TGTGCCAGCAATGGGCCAGGAATCAATGAGCAGTTCTTC.

This clonotype has only a few counts. The V and J genes are TRBV20-1 and TRBJ2-1; D is uncertain. V gave up 1 base and J gave up 3 bases, with 13 bases separating them. Germline CDR1 reads DFQATT; CDR2 reads SNEGSKA (reference sequence). CDR3 length equals 15 residues. The DNA of the CDR3 is TGCAGTGCTAGAGGAACTCAGTGGGGCTACAATGAGCAGTTCTTC. Residues: CSARGTQWGYNEQFF.

There are a few counts of this clonotype. This chain joins TRBV4-1 and TRBJ2-7, with D tentatively TRBD1 (7 bases). Germline CDR1 reads MGHRA; CDR2 reads YSYEKL. V was pared by 4 bases and J by 3 bases, with 16 bases between. This CDR3 comprises 15 residues. CDR3 in amino acids: CASSPYQGGHYEQYV. CDR3 bases: TGCGCCAGCAGCCCATACCAGGGGGGCCACTACGAGCAGTACGTC.

This clonotype was detected only a few times. This sequence joins TRBV21-1 and TRBJ2-7; the D call of TRBD2 is as the table states it, not checked on the DNA. TRBV21-1 is assigned pseudogene status. The CDR3 loop spans 15 amino acids. This CDR3 is CASSKAASGSYEQYF. The CDR3 DNA is TGTGCCAGCAGCAAAGCGGCTAGCGGCTCCTACGAGCAGTACTTC.

This clonotype was counted between two and nine times. The V call is TRBV3-1, the J call TRBJ2-2; D is unclear. CDR3 length equals 17 residues. Trimming stripped 0 bases from V and 6 bases from J, with 17 bases between. The germline V gene encodes CDR1 LGHDT and CDR2 YNNKEL (reference sequence). The CDR3 bases are TGTGCCAGCAGCCAAGATCCTCTTGAGGACCCCGCCGGGGAGCTGTTTTTT. Its translation is CASSQDPLEDPAGELFF.

This clonotype was seen more than once but under ten times. The V gene is TRBV7-9, the J gene TRBJ2-6; 7 bases agree with TRBD1. The ends lost 5 bases at V and 0 bases at J; junction bases unmatched: 4. The CDR3 consists of 16 residues. CDR1 is SEHNR, CDR2 FQNEAQ, per germline (reference sequence). CDR3: CASSPTGDSGANVLTF. The CDR3 nucleotides are TGTGCCAGCAGCCCAACAGGGGACTCTGGGGCCAACGTCCTGACTTTC.

This clonotype was counted only a few times. This chain connects TRBV12-5 to TRBJ2-1, with 7 positions matching TRBD1. This CDR3 is built from 16 residues. V lost 4 bases, J lost 7 bases, and 13 bases stayed unmatched. The germline V gene has CDR1 LGHNT and CDR2 FRNRAP. In nucleotides, the CDR3 is TGTGCTAGTGGTTACGACCAATCGACAGGGTGGAATGAGCAGTTCTTC. This translates into CASGYDQSTGWNEQFF.

This rearrangement joins TRBV5-1 to TRBJ2-5, with D perhaps TRBD1 (5 bases). This CDR3 has 15 amino acids. The V and J ends lost 4 bases and 1 base respectively, with 14 bases between them. CDR1 is SGHRS, CDR2 YFSETQ, per germline. As DNA, the CDR3 is TGCGCCAGCAGCCCCTATACAGGCGCCCAAGAGACCCAGTACTTC. Protein product: CASSPYTGAQETQYF.

This clonotype was observed many times. This chain joins TRBV12-3 or TRBV12-4 and TRBJ2-7; D uncertain. Trimming took 1 base from V and 7 from J, leaving 5 bases between them. This CDR3 is 11 amino acids long. The CDR3 DNA follows: TGTGCCAGCAGTTTAGGGGCGGAGCAGTACTTC. Translating gives CASSLGAEQYF.

The chain carries TRBV12-3 or TRBV12-4 and TRBJ2-1; 7 nucleotides line up with TRBD1. The length of the CDR3 is 16 residues. The V and J ends lost 6 bases and 4 bases, in that order; junction bases with no gene match: 12. Here the CDR3 DNA reads TGTGCCAGCAGCTCAGACCGGGACAGAGGATACAATGAGCAGTTCTTC. It encodes CASSSDRDRGYNEQFF.

This clonotype was seen more than once but under ten times. The chain uses TRBV7-9 and TRBJ2-5; 8 nucleotides match TRBD2. Trimming at V came to 1 base and at J to 5 bases, leaving 6 bases not matched to a gene. The CDR3 totals 15 residues. CDR1 is SEHNR and CDR2 is FQNEAQ in the germline V gene (reference sequence). Here the CDR3 DNA reads TGTGCCAGCAGCTTAGGAGCGGGAGTCGGTGAGACCCAGTACTTC. Amino acid sequence: CASSLGAGVGETQYF.

The rearrangement uses TRBV20-1 and TRBJ2-1; D is undetermined. There are 14 residues in the CDR3. Germline loops: CDR1 DFQATT, CDR2 SNEGSKA (reference sequence). Trimming took off 0 bases at V and 3 bases at J, with 9 bases between the two ends. CDR3 sequence (DNA): TGCAGTGCTAGAGATTTGGAACTCTACAATGAGCAGTTCTTC. This encodes CSARDLELYNEQFF.

The CDR3 loop is CASSEAEQAGPAKNIQYF. For the CDR3, the DNA is TGTGCCAGCAGTGAAGCTGAACAGGCGGGGCCAGCCAAAAACATTCAGTACTTC. V gene TRBV2 combines with J gene TRBJ2-4, with D possibly TRBD2 on 6 matching bases. The CDR3 is 18 amino acids. V gave up 0 bases and J gave up 0 bases, with 15 bases separating them. Germline-derived CDR1 and CDR2 are SNHLY and FYNNEI.